Each of the 14 T cell receptor beta chains below was sequenced from the same sample in a study of T cells in Graves' hyperthyroidism and ophthalmopathy (dated by TCRdb to the late 2010s). The library was obtained by multiplex PCR. Instrument used: Illumina HiSeq 2000. Amplification of TCR beta CDR3 regions was carried out from RNA transcripts. The first round of RT-PCR for the TCR CDR3 was performed with the HTBI primer set and the Qiagen OneStep RT-PCR kit. TCRdb applied fastp at Q25 and MiXCR to the public reads, then kept only in-frame beta chains. Each CDR3 protein gets just one entry, which takes the most common genes and DNA from the rows behind it. The sample table lists hundreds of thousands of distinct CDR3 sequences, about 20% of them with a count of one. Around 50% of the sample is in the top ten clones. Sequencing input: blood. These TCRs come from an older woman with Graves' ophthalmopathy.

This clonotype turned up a few times. The CDR3 is CASRRPSNYEQYF. CDR3 DNA sequence: TGTGCCAGCAGAAGACCGAGCAACTACGAGCAGTACTTC. V usage is TRBV6-2 or TRBV6-3 and J usage is TRBJ2-7; D remains unclear. CDR1 is MNHEY and CDR2 is SVGEGT in the germline V gene. V was shortened by 6 bases and J by 3 bases, with 12 bases between the two germline ends. The CDR3 is made up of 13 amino acids.

The chain recombines TRBV12-3 or TRBV12-4 with TRBJ2-6; D is unresolved. The CDR3 loop spans 12 amino acids. Trimming took 3 bases from V and 10 from J, leaving 7 bases between them. The CDR3 sequence: CASSFSKNVLTF. The DNA for the CDR3 is TGTGCCAGCAGTTTCTCCAAGAACGTCCTGACTTTC.

The chain uses TRBV6-9 and TRBJ2-7, with TRBD1 matching 9 bases. Germline V gives CDR1 MNHGY, CDR2 SVAAGI. V lost 3 bases and J lost 4; bases outside the gene matches: 4. This CDR3 is 14 amino acids long. This chain's CDR3 is CASSYTGQGYEQYF. The CDR3 bases are TGTGCCAGCAGTTACACCGGACAGGGGTACGAGCAGTACTTC.

This clonotype occurred many times. The chain recombines TRBV7-2 with TRBJ2-1; perhaps TRBD2 as D (5 bases). The germline V and J ends were trimmed by 1 base and 9 bases, with 13 bases remaining between them. The CDR3 totals 14 residues. The germline V gene has CDR1 SGHTA and CDR2 FQGNSA. CDR3 in amino acids: CASSLGRAAGEQFF. CDR3 bases: TGTGCCAGCAGCTTAGGGCGCGCCGCGGGTGAGCAGTTCTTC.

This clonotype came up many times. CDR3 DNA sequence: TGTGCCAGCAGTTACCTCCTAGCGGGAGGTTCCTACGAGCAGTACTTC. Translated, it gives CASSYLLAGGSYEQYF. The chain uses TRBV6-1 and TRBJ2-7; TRBD2 matches 11 bases. Trimming cost V 5 bases and J 1 base; bases outside gene matches: 7. The CDR3 totals 16 residues. Looked up from germline, CDR1 is MNHNS and CDR2 is SASEGT.

This clonotype was detected only a few times. The rearrangement joins TRBV19 to TRBJ1-5, with D maybe TRBD1 (5 bases). The V end was cut by 4 bases, the J end by 4 bases, with 8 bases between. CDR1 is LNHDA, CDR2 SQIVND, per germline (reference sequence). There are 13 residues in the CDR3. In DNA, the CDR3 is TGTGCCAGTAGTACAGGGATTAATCAGCCCCAGCATTTT. This translates into CASSTGINQPQHF.

This sequence joins TRBV4-2 and TRBJ2-1, with 10 bases identical to TRBD2. The J segment lost 9 bases and the V segment lost 0 bases, leaving 8 bases of the junction unmatched. Germline CDR1 is LGHNA and CDR2 is YNFKEQ. The CDR3 has 16 amino acids. The CDR3 spells CASSQDAAGGSSEQFF. CDR3 coding DNA: TGTGCCAGCAGCCAAGACGCAGCGGGAGGGTCAAGTGAGCAGTTCTTC.

To note about this clonotype: One end of the junction is discordant with germline, which a read error may explain. The rearrangement uses TRBV20-1 and TRBJ1-2; perhaps TRBD1 as D (5 bases). Per germline, CDR1 DFQATT and CDR2 SNEGSKA (reference sequence). This CDR3 contains 14 residues. The CDR3 loop reads CSARGPRFNYGHTF. Here the CDR3 DNA reads TGCAGTGCTAGGGGACCCAGATTTAACTATGGCCACACCTTC.

Of note for this clonotype: This may be a read error: a much more frequent sequence differs by one nucleotide. The chain combines TRBV20-1 with TRBJ2-7; 10 positions match TRBD2. CDR1 DFQATT and CDR2 SNEGSKA come from the germline V gene (reference sequence). CDR3 length: 15 residues. V dropped 5 bases and J dropped 4; count of bases not matched to a gene: 11. CDR3 bases: TGCAGTGCTCTCGGAGCCGGGACTAGCGTTTACGAGCAGTACTTC. Protein sequence: CSALGAGTSVYEQYF.

The J gene is TRBJ2-1, the V gene TRBV6-1; D not resolved. The CDR3 runs to 12 residues. CDR1 and CDR2 (germline): MNHNS, SASEGT. V gave up 5 bases and J gave up 9 bases, with 11 bases separating them. The chain's CDR3 is CASSRSTGEQFF. The CDR3 DNA sequence: TGTGCCAGCAGTCGCAGTACGGGTGAGCAGTTCTTC.

The chain couples TRBV6-6 to TRBJ1-6; a weak D match, TRBD1 (5 bases). V was shortened by 0 bases and J by 7 bases, with 10 bases between the two germline ends. Germline V CDR1 and CDR2: MNHNY, SVGAGI (reference sequence). The CDR3 loop spans 15 amino acids. CDR3 loop: CASSYSSRENSPLHF. CDR3 DNA: TGTGCCAGCAGTTACTCTTCCAGGGAAAATTCACCCCTCCACTTT.

This clonotype was counted ten times or more. The CDR3 is CASKVGPSYNEQFF. In nucleotides, the CDR3 is TGTGCCAGCAAAGTGGGCCCCTCCTACAATGAGCAGTTCTTC. This rearrangement joins TRBV2 to TRBJ2-1, with D unresolved. V lost 7 bases and J 0 bases, leaving 10 bases between the germline ends. Germline CDR1 is SNHLY and CDR2 is FYNNEI. This CDR3 region has 14 residues. The full variable domain, rest sourced from reference TRBV2 and TRBJ2-1, is EPEVTQTPSHQVTQMGQEVILRCVPISNHLYFYWYRQILGQKVEFLVSFYNNEISEKSEIFDDQFSVERPDGSNFTLKIRSTKLEDSAMYFCASKVGPSYNEQFFGPGTRLTVL.

The rearrangement links TRBV12-3 or TRBV12-4 to TRBJ2-1; D is possibly TRBD1 (5 bases). The CDR3 has 15 amino acids. V lost 3 bases, J lost 12 bases, and 21 bases lay in between. CDR3 in DNA: TGTGCCAGCAGTTTCCGCAGGGCCCCAACCAAGGGGCAGTTCTTC. Its protein product is CASSFRRAPTKGQFF.

This clonotype was observed many times. The chain couples TRBV30 to TRBJ1-5; no clear D. The CDR3 extends over 13 amino acids. The ends were cut back, 2 bases at V and 5 bases at J, with 10 bases in the middle. Germline V gene data show CDR1 as GTSNPN and CDR2 as SVGIG (reference sequence). CDR3 protein: CAWSSGSDQPQHF. For the CDR3, the DNA is TGTGCCTGGAGTTCCGGGAGCGATCAGCCCCAGCATTTT.